The 25 T cell receptor beta chains reported below all come from one sample, sequenced in a study of T cells in Graves' hyperthyroidism and ophthalmopathy. TCR beta CDR3 sequences were amplified from RNA transcripts. Researchers ran a first-round RT-PCR on the TCR CDR3 using the HTBI primer set. TCRdb re-called the multiplex PCR reads through MiXCR, storing one row per CDR3 protein. The data contain some 580,000 distinct CDR3 sequences, 15% to 20% of them seen just once; the ten biggest clones take up 2.5% to 4%. Sequenced input: blood. These receptors were collected from a middle-aged woman with Graves' ophthalmopathy.

This clonotype was seen repeatedly, ten times or more. The chain employs TRBV11-2 and TRBJ2-1; D gene uncertain. With 1 base removed from V and 10 bases from J, the gap between germline ends came to 11 bases. CDR3 length: 13 residues. Germline CDR1 SGHAT, CDR2 FQNNGV. The CDR3: CASSLVTGGEQFF. In DNA form, the CDR3 reads TGTGCCAGCAGCTTAGTTACGGGTGGCGAGCAGTTCTTC.

This chain connects TRBV10-3 to TRBJ2-1, with 12 bases aligning to TRBD2. Germline loops: CDR1 ENHRY, CDR2 SYGVKD. V lost 4 bases to trimming and J lost 1 base; unmatched junction nucleotides: 5. The CDR3 is made up of 17 amino acids. This CDR3 reads CAISGLAGGGSYNEQFF. In DNA form, the CDR3 reads TGTGCCATCAGTGGGCTAGCGGGGGGGGGGTCCTACAATGAGCAGTTCTTC.

The chain recombines TRBV7-9 with TRBJ1-1; 8 bases fit TRBD1. CDR1 and CDR2 (germline): SEHNR, FQNEAQ (reference sequence). The CDR3 totals 13 residues. The junction had 8 bases not matched to a gene; V was cut back by 1 base and J by 13 bases. The CDR3 loop reads CASSLVGTGYLFF. Here the CDR3 DNA reads TGTGCCAGCAGCTTAGTAGGGACAGGATACCTTTTCTTT.

This clonotype was picked up a small number of times. The chain links TRBV7-3 to TRBJ2-6, with D hard to call. Trimming stripped 5 bases from V and 3 bases from J, with 11 bases between. Per germline, CDR1 SGHTA and CDR2 FQGTGA. The CDR3 sequence is 15 residues long. This chain's CDR3 is CASSLQPFGANVLTF. In DNA form, the CDR3 reads TGTGCCAGCAGCCTTCAGCCATTTGGGGCCAACGTCCTGACTTTC.

This rearrangement joins TRBV6-1 to TRBJ2-1, with D tentatively TRBD1 (6 bases). Deletions cut 7 bases from V and 4 bases from J, with 14 bases between. Germline CDR1 reads MNHNS; CDR2 reads SASEGT. The CDR3 spans 14 residues. The CDR3 nucleotides are TGTGCCAGCAAGGACAGAGATACATACAATGAGCAGTTCTTC. Its translation: CASKDRDTYNEQFF.

This clonotype has ten or more counts. The chain has TRBV11-2 and TRBJ2-3, with TRBD2 matching over 9 bases. In germline, CDR1 is SGHAT, CDR2 FQNNGV. V gave up 5 bases and J gave up 4 bases; unmatched junction bases: 13. The CDR3 has 17 residues. The CDR3 spells CASSRPVAGVLPDTQYF. The CDR3 DNA reads as TGTGCCAGCAGCCGCCCGGTAGCGGGAGTCCTCCCAGATACGCAGTATTTT.

This clonotype was seen at least ten times. V is TRBV11-2 and J is TRBJ2-5, with 7 nucleotides matching TRBD1. CDR3 size: 15 residues. The V and J ends lost 5 bases and 5 bases, in that order; junction bases with no gene match: 11. CDR1 is SGHAT, CDR2 FQNNGV, per germline. The CDR3 loop reads CASSKTRTGAETQYF. Here the CDR3 DNA reads TGTGCCAGCAGCAAAACAAGGACAGGCGCGGAGACCCAGTACTTC.

This clonotype occurred many times. This chain joins TRBV20-1 and TRBJ2-7, with D possibly TRBD2 on 6 matching bases. Trimming took 2 bases from V and 2 from J, leaving 13 bases between them. The CDR3 loop spans 14 amino acids. Germline CDR1 and CDR2: DFQATT and SNEGSKA (reference sequence). Here the CDR3 reads CSARSASAAYEQYF. CDR3 nucleotides: TGCAGTGCTAGAAGTGCTAGCGCTGCCTACGAGCAGTACTTC.

The V and J genes are TRBV2 and TRBJ1-6, with TRBD1 matching 8 bases. The junction had 8 bases not matched to a gene; V was cut back by 6 bases and J by 10 bases. The CDR3 sequence is 14 residues long. The germline CDR1 and CDR2 sequences are SNHLY and FYNNEI. The CDR3 loop is CASRDRVAASPLHF. The CDR3 DNA sequence: TGTGCCAGCAGGGACAGGGTCGCTGCGTCACCCCTCCACTTT.

The rearrangement links TRBV2 to TRBJ1-4; D not certain. V lost 8 bases, J lost 0 bases, and 13 bases lay in between. The CDR3 has 15 amino acids. Germline V gene lookup returns CDR1 SNHLY and CDR2 FYNNEI. The CDR3 here is CASSRPRSTNEKLFF. CDR3 in DNA: TGTGCCAGCTCTAGACCGCGGTCAACTAATGAAAAACTGTTTTTT.

This clonotype was seen repeatedly, ten times or more. The chain carries TRBV28 and TRBJ1-2; D possibly corresponds to TRBD1 (6 bases). Germline V gene lookup returns CDR1 MDHEN and CDR2 SYDVKM. Trimming cost V 2 bases and J 0 bases, with 10 bases left between them. The CDR3 consists of 15 residues. This CDR3 reads CASSLVPGANYGYTF. CDR3 nucleotide sequence: TGTGCCAGCAGTTTAGTCCCAGGGGCTAACTATGGCTACACCTTC.

In its sample, this clonotype was seen many times. In nucleotides, the CDR3 is TGTGCCAGCAGTTGGTGGGGACAGGGGAATCAGCCCCAGCATTTT. It encodes CASSWWGQGNQPQHF. This chain joins TRBV28 and TRBJ1-5, with TRBD1 matching over 10 bases. With 4 bases clipped from V and 4 bases from J, the junction kept 4 bases outside the gene matches. The CDR3 has 15 amino acids. Germline lookup yields CDR1 MDHEN and CDR2 SYDVKM.

The J gene is TRBJ2-4, the V gene TRBV28; weak D call: TRBD2 (5 bases). V gave up 1 base and J gave up 5 bases, with 12 bases separating them. Per the germline V gene, CDR1 is MDHEN and CDR2 is SYDVKM. The CDR3 extends over 15 amino acids. In DNA form, the CDR3 reads TGTGCCAGCAGTTTATACGGCACCGGGGAAAACATTCAGTACTTC. The encoded protein is CASSLYGTGENIQYF.

There are a few counts of this clonotype. V and J are TRBV6-1 and TRBJ1-4; 8 positions match TRBD1. Trimming removed 9 bases from V and 8 bases from J; junction bases left unmatched: 11. Germline-derived CDR1 and CDR2 are MNHNS and SASEGT. CDR3 size: 14 residues. CDR3 region: CASKTGTGGEKLFF. The CDR3 bases are TGTGCCAGTAAGACCGGGACAGGCGGGGAAAAACTGTTTTTT.

This clonotype was detected ten times or more. The V gene is TRBV12-3 or TRBV12-4, the J gene TRBJ2-5, with 11 positions matching TRBD2. With 7 bases clipped from V and 3 bases from J, the junction kept 4 bases outside the gene matches. The CDR3 length is 14 residues. The CDR3 DNA follows: TGTGCCAGCAATCTACTAGCGGGGGAAGAGACCCAGTACTTC. Translated: CASNLLAGEETQYF.

The CDR3 protein is CASSQTQGSYSNQPQHF. The DNA of the CDR3 is TGTGCCAGCAGCCAAACCCAGGGGTCATATAGCAATCAGCCCCAGCATTTT. The genes are TRBV3-1 and TRBJ1-5; TRBD1 is a possible D gene (6 bases). V was clipped by 2 bases and J by 0 bases, with 14 bases between them. This CDR3 region has 17 residues. Germline values: CDR1 LGHDT, CDR2 YNNKEL (reference sequence).

Details on this clonotype: This may stem from a read error, because a much larger clone lies one nucleotide away. This likely comes from a read error, as the CDR3 has no conserved phenylalanine or tryptophan at its end. The chain couples TRBV2 to TRBJ2-3; weak D call: TRBD2 (6 bases). The V gene's germline CDR1 is SNHLY and CDR2 FYNNEI. Between the trimmed V and J ends, which lost 8 bases and 2 bases, there was a span of 14 bases. This CDR3 has 14 residues. CDR3 sequence: CASSPRGITDTQYS. CDR3 nucleotide sequence: TGTGCCAGCTCCCCCCGCGGGATCACAGATACGCAGTATTCT.

This clonotype came up many times. The chain carries TRBV2 and TRBJ1-1; D perhaps matches TRBD1 (5 bases). Per the germline V gene, CDR1 is SNHLY and CDR2 is FYNNEI. There are 16 residues in the CDR3. Trimming pared 7 bases from V and 1 base from J, leaving 19 bases between. The CDR3 here is CASTGDGDIENTEAFF. CDR3 in DNA: TGTGCCAGCACCGGGGACGGCGACATAGAGAACACTGAAGCTTTCTTT.

This clonotype was recorded many times. CDR3 sequence (DNA): TGTGCCAGCAGTTCATGGGGCCTGAACACTGAAGCTTTCTTT. Amino acid sequence: CASSSWGLNTEAFF. The chain combines TRBV28 with TRBJ1-1; perhaps TRBD1 as D (5 bases). Trimming removed 4 bases at V and 0 bases at J, with 9 bases between. Germline V gene data show CDR1 as MDHEN and CDR2 as SYDVKM. This CDR3 comprises 14 residues.

This clonotype was counted ten times or more. This chain links TRBV6-1 with TRBJ2-3; 12 positions agree with TRBD2. The V gene end was trimmed by 5 bases and the J gene end by 2 bases; junction bases not matched to a gene: 5. CDR1 is MNHNS and CDR2 is SASEGT in the germline V gene. The CDR3 is made up of 16 amino acids. CDR3 coding DNA: TGTGCCAGCAGTCACACTAGCGGGAGGACCACAGATACGCAGTATTTT. Protein product: CASSHTSGRTTDTQYF.

This clonotype was observed at least ten times. The chain has TRBV11-2 and TRBJ2-1; no clear D gene. Germline values: CDR1 SGHAT, CDR2 FQNNGV. V lost 3 bases and J 5 bases, leaving 5 bases between the germline ends. The CDR3 runs 12 residues. Written as DNA, the CDR3 is TGTGCCAGCAGCTTCATAGACAATGAGCAGTTCTTC. This translates into CASSFIDNEQFF.

Only a few counts were recorded for this clonotype. The chain couples TRBV11-2 to TRBJ2-2, with 10 bases identical to TRBD2. J gave up 7 bases and V 3 bases, and 5 bases lay outside the gene matches. CDR3 length: 15 residues. Looked up from germline, CDR1 is SGHAT and CDR2 is FQNNGV. The CDR3 region is CASSFTSGEGGELFF. For the CDR3, the DNA is TGTGCCAGCAGCTTTACTAGCGGGGAAGGCGGGGAGCTGTTTTTT.

This clonotype has a count of ten or more. The J gene is TRBJ2-5, the V gene TRBV30, with a weak D call TRBD2 (6 bases). This CDR3 spans 17 amino acids. Germline values: CDR1 GTSNPN, CDR2 SVGIG (reference sequence). V dropped 6 bases and J dropped 2 bases, with 25 bases sitting between them. The CDR3 DNA is TGTGCCTGTCCATGGGTCCCCAGCGGAGGGCATCAAGAGACCCAGTACTTC. The encoded protein is CACPWVPSGGHQETQYF.

The chain employs TRBV4-1 and TRBJ2-3; TRBD2 agrees at 8 bases. The CDR3 has 16 residues. From germline, CDR1 is MGHRA and CDR2 YSYEKL. V shed 0 bases, J shed 6 bases, and the junction held 8 bases outside the gene matches. The CDR3 bases are TGCGCCAGCAGCCAAGATGAGCGGGGGTCTTGGGATACGCAGTATTTT. The encoded protein is CASSQDERGSWDTQYF.

This clonotype has more than one count but fewer than ten. V gene TRBV25-1 combines with J gene TRBJ2-2, with 7 bases matching TRBD2. Germline assignment: CDR1 MGHDK and CDR2 SYGVNS. The CDR3 extends over 16 amino acids. V gave up 2 bases and J gave up 3 bases; unmatched junction bases: 6. CDR3 region: CASSEGQRGYTGELFF. The DNA for the CDR3 is TGTGCCAGCAGTGAAGGGCAGCGGGGCTACACCGGGGAGCTGTTTTTT.